This entry lists 5 T cell receptor beta chains sequenced from one sample in a study of hypomethylating agent response in myelodysplastic syndrome. Some clones are missing from TCRdb's copy, which holds only in-frame ones; the method was immunoSEQ multiplex PCR. Of 1,800 or so clones in the sample, around nine tenths were seen once. The sequenced sample was bone marrow, obtained before or after starting hypomethylating agent treatment for myelodysplastic syndrome (not recorded which). These receptors were obtained from a human donor with myelodysplastic syndrome.

The chain carries TRBV10-1 and TRBJ2-3; no definite D call. Looked up from germline, CDR1 is WNHNN and CDR2 is SYGVQD (reference sequence). V was cut by 4 bases and J by 0 bases, with 5 bases left in between. This CDR3 spans 13 amino acids. The CDR3 coding sequence is TGCGCCAGCAGTGGATACAGCACAGATACGCAGTATTTT. It encodes CASSGYSTDTQYF.

The chain has TRBV29-1 and TRBJ2-7; TRBD1 aligns across 10 bases. Germline CDR1 SQVTM, CDR2 ANQGSEA. The CDR3 has 12 amino acids. The trim removed 7 bases at V and 7 bases at J, leaving 7 bases unmatched. The CDR3 region has the DNA TGCAGCGCTGGGACAGGGGTTGGGGAGCAGTACTTC. As protein: CSAGTGVGEQYF.

This clone was seen more than once but under ten times. The chain combines TRBV11-2 with TRBJ2-7; D is perhaps TRBD1 or TRBD2 (5 bases each). The CDR3 totals 12 residues. Germline values: CDR1 SGHAT, CDR2 FQNNGV. V was clipped by 1 base and J by 9 bases, with 10 bases between them. The CDR3 loop reads CASSLGGFGQYF. The CDR3 DNA sequence: TGTGCCAGCAGCTTAGGGGGGTTTGGGCAGTACTTC.

This clone was picked up a small number of times. The rearrangement joins TRBV4-1 to TRBJ1-5; D gene ambiguous. Per germline, CDR1 MGHRA and CDR2 YSYEKL. With 1 base removed from V and 3 bases from J, the gap between germline ends came to 10 bases. The CDR3 spans 15 residues. The CDR3 loop reads CASSQGPGYNQPQHF. Written as DNA, the CDR3 is TGCGCCAGCAGCCAAGGGCCGGGTTACAATCAGCCCCAGCATTTT.

This clone was counted a single time. The rearrangement links TRBV5-1 to TRBJ2-7; a possible D gene is TRBD1 (6 bases). The CDR3 consists of 14 residues. V lost 1 base to trimming and J lost 0 bases, with 8 bases between them. Germline lookup yields CDR1 SGHRS and CDR2 YFSETQ. The CDR3 protein is CASSLRTDSYEQYF. The CDR3 DNA follows: TGCGCCAGCAGCTTGAGGACAGACTCCTACGAGCAGTACTTC.